Sequencing of this T cell receptor beta chain was carried out in a study of human T cells and chemical hapten exposure. Across the whole study: Weekly administration of diphenylcyclopropenone to the scalp of patients continued throughout the roughly 23-week study. Patch tests applied 0.01% DPC to the upper back, read at 6 days.

TCRdb re-derived calls from the RACE reads in MiXCR, one entry per CDR3 protein. The profile shows under 130,000 distinct CDR3 sequences, less than 40% of them singletons. Time point noted: patch test 3, about 24 weeks after DPC sensitization. Treatment: therapeutic diphenylcyclopropenone sensitization with weekly scalp DPC. As for this clonotype: The junction differs from germline at one of its ends, possibly a read error.

This CDR3 is built from 11 residues. CDR1 and CDR2 from the germline V gene are DFQATT and SNEGSKA (reference sequence). Sequences were derived from whole blood, sampled in connection with sensitization to the hapten diphenylcyclopropenone (DPC). This chain links TRBV20-1 with TRBJ2-5; 9 bases are a match to TRBD1. This sequence originates from a man in his forties with alopecia areata. Some clones in this sample may be carry-over from other donors' samples. CDR3 sequence reads: CSASIGQGSYF. The CDR3 DNA sequence: TGCAGTGCCAGTATAGGACAGGGGTCCTATTTC.